The 11 T cell receptor beta chains below were found in one sample sequenced in a study of shared clonotypes between healthy human individuals. The table came from immunoSEQ multiplex PCR; TCRdb's copy has only in-frame clones and leaves some out. Among some 1.4 million clones, roughly 96% were seen once, and the ten largest hold more than 0.9%. Input material: naive CD4+ T cells sorted from blood. As to subset: CD45RA+ positively selected. The receptors originated from a man aged 25 to 45 in good health.

This rearrangement joins TRBV28 to TRBJ2-1; a possible D gene is TRBD1 (6 bases). The germline gives CDR1 MDHEN, CDR2 SYDVKM. The V end lost 6 bases, the J end lost 12 bases, and 15 bases lay between the germline ends. This CDR3 region has 12 residues. The DNA for the CDR3 is TGTGCCAGCAGGCGGACAGCTCGTGTGCAGTTCTTC. It codes for CASRRTARVQFF.

This chain links TRBV28 with TRBJ1-4; D gene unclear. Germline V gene lookup returns CDR1 MDHEN and CDR2 SYDVKM. The ends were cut back, 7 bases at V and 2 bases at J, with 5 bases in the middle. The CDR3 has 12 residues. The DNA of the CDR3 is TGTGCCAGCACCGTGACTAATGAAAAACTGTTTTTT. Translating it yields CASTVTNEKLFF.

The chain joins TRBV6-5 to TRBJ2-7; no definite D call. CDR3 length: 12 amino acids. Germline values: CDR1 MNHEY, CDR2 SVGAGI. V lost 5 bases to trimming and J lost 4 bases, with 9 bases between them. In DNA, the CDR3 is TGTGCCAGCAGTAGATACCGTTACGAGCAGTACTTC. Protein sequence: CASSRYRYEQYF.

This sequence joins TRBV23-1 and TRBJ2-1; D might be TRBD1 (6 bases). TRBV23-1 is an ORF, and what it does is uncertain. The CDR3 has 11 amino acids. The V and J ends lost 7 bases and 8 bases respectively, with 9 bases between them. The chain's CDR3 is CASTQGDEQFF. The CDR3 nucleotides read TGCGCCAGCACACAGGGCGATGAGCAGTTCTTC.

The chain uses TRBV14 and TRBJ1-4; D is unclear. Germline V gene data show CDR1 as SGHDN and CDR2 as FVKESK. V was pared by 1 base and J by 2 bases, with 5 bases between. The CDR3 is made up of 14 amino acids. Written as DNA, the CDR3 is TGTGCCAGCAGCCAAGGGGTGACTAATGAAAAACTGTTTTTT. It encodes CASSQGVTNEKLFF.

The chain joins TRBV14 to TRBJ2-1; 7 bases fit TRBD2. V was pared by 1 base and J by 2 bases, with 5 bases of the junction left unmatched. CDR3 size: 16 residues. The germline gives CDR1 SGHDN, CDR2 FVKESK. In nucleotides, the CDR3 is TGTGCCAGCAGCCAAGTCGGCGGGAGTGCCTACAATGAGCAGTTCTTC. Amino acids: CASSQVGGSAYNEQFF.

This chain connects TRBV5-1 to TRBJ2-7; D possibly matches TRBD1 or TRBD2 (5 bases each). The CDR3 contains 16 residues. CDR1 and CDR2 from the germline V gene are SGHRS and YFSETQ. The V gene lost 7 bases and the J gene lost 2 bases, with 22 bases spanning the gap. In nucleotides, the CDR3 is TGCGCCAGCTGTTGGGGGTTTTTAAAATCCGCCTACGAGCAGTACTTC. This sequence encodes CASCWGFLKSAYEQYF.

The J gene is TRBJ2-1, the V gene TRBV29-1, with 9 bases identical to TRBD1. Germline V gene sequence: CDR1 SQVTM, CDR2 ANQGSEA. The V and J ends lost 6 bases and 4 bases, in that order; junction bases with no gene match: 7. The length of the CDR3 is 14 residues. CDR3 sequence reads: CSVTRDRAYNEQFF. In DNA form, the CDR3 reads TGCAGCGTGACCCGGGACAGGGCTTACAATGAGCAGTTCTTC.

The J gene is TRBJ2-7, the V gene TRBV6-5; 9 nucleotides align to TRBD2. Germline assignment: CDR1 MNHEY and CDR2 SVGAGI. V shed 6 bases, J shed 2 bases, and the junction held 5 bases outside the gene matches. The CDR3 covers 14 residues. CDR3 amino acids: CASRTGTSTYEQYF. The CDR3 DNA follows: TGTGCCAGCAGAACCGGGACTAGCACCTACGAGCAGTACTTC.

The rearrangement links TRBV2 to TRBJ1-5; D is ambiguous. Germline loops: CDR1 SNHLY, CDR2 FYNNEI. This CDR3 is built from 15 residues. The V and J ends lost 6 bases and 0 bases respectively, with 12 bases between them. The CDR3 loop is CASSLRRTSNQPQHF. CDR3 bases: TGTGCCAGCAGCCTGAGACGGACTAGCAATCAGCCCCAGCATTTT.

V gene TRBV27 combines with J gene TRBJ2-4, with a weak D call TRBD2 (5 bases). V lost 3 bases to trimming and J lost 2 bases, with 11 bases between them. CDR1 MNHEY and CDR2 SMNVEV come from the germline V gene (reference sequence). The CDR3 totals 15 residues. CDR3 loop: CASSLRVSTKNIQYF. The CDR3 DNA reads as TGTGCCAGCAGTTTGAGGGTCTCCACCAAAAACATTCAGTACTTC.